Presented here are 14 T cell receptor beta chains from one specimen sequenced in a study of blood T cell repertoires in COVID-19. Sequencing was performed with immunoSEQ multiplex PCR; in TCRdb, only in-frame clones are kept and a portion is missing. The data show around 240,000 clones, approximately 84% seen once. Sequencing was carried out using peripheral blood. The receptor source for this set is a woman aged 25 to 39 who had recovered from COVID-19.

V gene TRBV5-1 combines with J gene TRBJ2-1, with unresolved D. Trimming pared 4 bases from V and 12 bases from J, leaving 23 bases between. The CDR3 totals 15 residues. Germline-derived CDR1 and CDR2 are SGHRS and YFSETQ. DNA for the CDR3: TGCGCCAGCAGCGGCGGTGATGGCTTCGTGGGTGGGCAGTTCTTC. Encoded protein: CASSGGDGFVGGQFF.

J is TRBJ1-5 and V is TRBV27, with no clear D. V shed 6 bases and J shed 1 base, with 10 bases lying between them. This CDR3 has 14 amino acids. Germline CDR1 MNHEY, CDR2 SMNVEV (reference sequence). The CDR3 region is CASSPLLSNQPQHF. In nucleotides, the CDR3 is TGTGCCAGCAGCCCACTTCTCAGCAATCAGCCCCAGCATTTT.

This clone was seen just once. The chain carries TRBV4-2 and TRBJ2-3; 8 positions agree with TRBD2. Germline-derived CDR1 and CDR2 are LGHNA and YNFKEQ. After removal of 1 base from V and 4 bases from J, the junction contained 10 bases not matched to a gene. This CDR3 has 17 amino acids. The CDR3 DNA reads TGTGCCAGCAGCCAAGGGCCGGGACTAGGAGAGGCAGATACGCAGTATTTT. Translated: CASSQGPGLGEADTQYF.

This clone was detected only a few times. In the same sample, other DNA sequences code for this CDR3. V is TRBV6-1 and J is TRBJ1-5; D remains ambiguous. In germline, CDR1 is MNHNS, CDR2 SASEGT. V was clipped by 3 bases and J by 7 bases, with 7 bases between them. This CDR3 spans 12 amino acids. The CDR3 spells CASSDRYQPQHF. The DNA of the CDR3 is TGTGCCAGCAGTGACAGGTACCAGCCCCAGCATTTT.

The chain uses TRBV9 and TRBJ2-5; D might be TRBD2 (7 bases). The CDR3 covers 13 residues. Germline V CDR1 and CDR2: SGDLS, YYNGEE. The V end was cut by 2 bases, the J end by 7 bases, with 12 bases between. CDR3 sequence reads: CASSVQGRGTQYF. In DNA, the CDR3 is TGTGCCAGCAGCGTCCAGGGGAGGGGGACCCAGTACTTC. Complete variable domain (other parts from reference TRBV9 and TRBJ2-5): DSGVTQTPKHLITATGQRVTLRCSPRSGDLSVYWYQQSLDQGLQFLIQYYNGEERAKGNILERFSAQQFPDLHSELNLSSLELGDSALYFCASSVQGRGTQYFGPGTRLLVL.

This chain's CDR3 is CASSVGDSYEQYF. CDR3 coding DNA: TGTGCCAGCAGCGTAGGGGACAGCTACGAGCAGTACTTC. The chain joins TRBV9 to TRBJ2-7, with 7 bases that match TRBD1. The germline gives CDR1 SGDLS, CDR2 YYNGEE. The J segment lost 3 bases and the V segment lost 0 bases, leaving 0 bases of the junction unmatched. This CDR3 contains 13 residues.

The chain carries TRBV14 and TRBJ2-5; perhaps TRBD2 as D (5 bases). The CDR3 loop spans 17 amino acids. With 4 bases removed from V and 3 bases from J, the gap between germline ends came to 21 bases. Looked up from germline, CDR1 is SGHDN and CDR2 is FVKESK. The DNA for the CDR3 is TGTGCCAGCAGCCGCACGAATATAGCGTCGCCCGAAGAGACCCAGTACTTC. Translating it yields CASSRTNIASPEETQYF.

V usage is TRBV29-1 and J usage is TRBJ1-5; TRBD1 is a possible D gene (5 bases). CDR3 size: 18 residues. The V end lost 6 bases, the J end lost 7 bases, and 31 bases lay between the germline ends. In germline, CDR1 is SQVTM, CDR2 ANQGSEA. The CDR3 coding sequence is TGCAGCGTCCACTTGGCCGGGGGGAGGCGTTTTAAGGTACAGCCCCAGCATTTT. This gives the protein CSVHLAGGRRFKVQPQHF.

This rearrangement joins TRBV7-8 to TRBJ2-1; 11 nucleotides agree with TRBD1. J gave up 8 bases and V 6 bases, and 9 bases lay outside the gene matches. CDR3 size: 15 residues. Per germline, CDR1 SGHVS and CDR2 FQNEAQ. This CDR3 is CASRASGTGGYEQFF. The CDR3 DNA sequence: TGTGCCAGCAGGGCCTCCGGGACAGGGGGGTATGAGCAGTTCTTC.

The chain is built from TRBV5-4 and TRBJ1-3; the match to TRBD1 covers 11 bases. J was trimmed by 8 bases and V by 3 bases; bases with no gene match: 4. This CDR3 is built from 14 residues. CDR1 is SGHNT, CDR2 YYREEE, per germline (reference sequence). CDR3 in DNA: TGTGCCAGCAGCTCAGGACAGGGGGCGGACACCATATATTTT. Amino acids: CASSSGQGADTIYF.

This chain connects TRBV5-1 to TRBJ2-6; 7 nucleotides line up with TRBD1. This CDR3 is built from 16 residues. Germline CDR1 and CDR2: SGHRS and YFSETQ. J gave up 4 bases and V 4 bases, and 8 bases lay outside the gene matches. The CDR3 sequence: CASSLTGPPGANVLTF. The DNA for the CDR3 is TGCGCCAGCAGCCTGACAGGGCCCCCCGGGGCCAACGTCCTGACTTTC.

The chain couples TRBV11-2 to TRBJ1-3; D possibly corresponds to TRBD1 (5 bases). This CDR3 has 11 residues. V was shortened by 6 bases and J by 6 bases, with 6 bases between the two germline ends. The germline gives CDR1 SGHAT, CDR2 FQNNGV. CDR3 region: CASRGLNTIYF. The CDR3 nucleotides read TGTGCCAGCAGGGGACTAAACACCATATATTTT.

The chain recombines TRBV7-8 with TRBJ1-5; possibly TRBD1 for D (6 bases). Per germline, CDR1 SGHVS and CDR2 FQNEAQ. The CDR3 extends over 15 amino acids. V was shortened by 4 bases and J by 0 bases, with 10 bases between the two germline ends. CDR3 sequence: CASSSGDYSNQPQHF. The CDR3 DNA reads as TGTGCCAGCAGCTCAGGGGATTATAGCAATCAGCCCCAGCATTTT. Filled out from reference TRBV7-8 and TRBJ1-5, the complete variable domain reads GAGVSQSPRYKVAKRGQDVALRCDPISGHVSLFWYQQALGQGPEFLTYFQNEAQLDKSGLPSDRFFAERPEGSVSTLKIQRTQQEDSAVYLCASSSGDYSNQPQHFGDGTRLSIL.

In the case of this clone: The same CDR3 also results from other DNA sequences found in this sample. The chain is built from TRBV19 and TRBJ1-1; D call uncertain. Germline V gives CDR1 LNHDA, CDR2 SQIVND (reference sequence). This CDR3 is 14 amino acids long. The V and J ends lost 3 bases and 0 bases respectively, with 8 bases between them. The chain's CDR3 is CASSIPTVNTEAFF. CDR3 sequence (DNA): TGTGCCAGTAGTATCCCCACAGTGAACACTGAAGCTTTCTTT.